Shown below are 26 T cell receptor beta chains from a single sample sequenced in a study of blood T cell repertoires in COVID-19. Here immunoSEQ multiplex PCR was the method, and the copy in TCRdb shows in-frame clones only, minus some. The table has a few hundred thousand clones, 80% to 90% seen once; the top ten hold over 2%. The sample comprised peripheral blood. Every receptor here comes from a woman aged 50 to 60 with acute or convalescent COVID-19.

This clone has a handful of counts. The chain combines TRBV7-2 with TRBJ1-6; a weak D match, TRBD1 (5 bases). Looked up from germline, CDR1 is SGHTA and CDR2 is FQGNSA. The V end was cut by 2 bases, the J end by 0 bases, with 8 bases between. The CDR3 is 16 residues long. The CDR3 DNA reads as TGTGCCAGCAGCTTAAAGGGGTTCTCCTATAATTCACCCCTCCACTTT. Translation: CASSLKGFSYNSPLHF.

The J gene is TRBJ1-2, the V gene TRBV30; TRBD1 matches at 10 bases. CDR3 length equals 13 residues. After removal of 2 bases from V and 8 bases from J, the junction contained 5 bases not matched to a gene. Per the germline V gene, CDR1 is GTSNPN and CDR2 is SVGIG (reference sequence). The CDR3 sequence: CAWSYGTGAGYTF. Written as DNA, the CDR3 is TGTGCCTGGAGTTATGGGACAGGGGCCGGCTACACCTTC.

The chain couples TRBV30 to TRBJ1-2; 7 bases are a match to TRBD1. Germline V gene data show CDR1 as GTSNPN and CDR2 as SVGIG (reference sequence). The length of the CDR3 is 12 residues. V was clipped by 2 bases and J by 3 bases; unmatched bases: 0. The CDR3 here is CAWSTGDYGYTF. The CDR3 coding sequence is TGTGCCTGGAGTACAGGGGACTATGGCTACACCTTC.

The rearrangement links TRBV6-2 or TRBV6-3 to TRBJ2-7, with 10 positions matching TRBD2. The CDR3 is made up of 16 amino acids. V trimming: 0 bases; J trimming: 3 bases; junction bases outside the gene matches: 5. The germline V gene has CDR1 MNHEY and CDR2 SVGEGT. In DNA form, the CDR3 reads TGTGCCAGCAGTTACTCCGGACTAGCGGCGGGCTACGAGCAGTACTTC. This sequence encodes CASSYSGLAAGYEQYF.

The chain carries TRBV24-1 and TRBJ2-1; D not certain. The CDR3 is made up of 16 amino acids. V lost 0 bases and J lost 0, with 8 bases in between. Germline V lookup: CDR1 KGHDR, CDR2 SFDVKD. The CDR3 spells CATSDLAFGSYNEQFF. Written as DNA, the CDR3 is TGTGCCACCAGTGATTTGGCCTTCGGCTCCTACAATGAGCAGTTCTTC.

This chain uses TRBV4-3 with TRBJ1-1; D not certain. The CDR3 contains 15 residues. The germline V gene encodes CDR1 LGHNA and CDR2 YSLEER. The V and J ends lost 1 base and 0 bases respectively, with 9 bases between them. The DNA for the CDR3 is TGCGCCAGCAGCCAAGGAGAAAAAATGAACACTGAAGCTTTCTTT. Its protein product is CASSQGEKMNTEAFF.

The V gene is TRBV5-1, the J gene TRBJ1-1; 8 bases fit TRBD1. There are 16 residues in the CDR3. Germline CDR1 reads SGHRS; CDR2 reads YFSETQ. The J segment lost 0 bases and the V segment lost 2 bases, leaving 6 bases of the junction unmatched. This CDR3 reads CASSFGTGAMNTEAFF. The DNA for the CDR3 is TGCGCCAGCAGCTTTGGGACAGGAGCCATGAACACTGAAGCTTTCTTT.

The rearrangement joins TRBV6-5 to TRBJ2-1; D might be TRBD1 (5 bases). The length of the CDR3 is 14 residues. Germline CDR1 and CDR2: MNHEY and SVGAGI. Trimming removed 6 bases from V and 1 base from J, with 10 bases in between. The CDR3 loop is CASSVRVSYNEQFF. The CDR3 coding sequence is TGTGCCAGCAGCGTCAGGGTATCCTACAATGAGCAGTTCTTC.

The V and J genes are TRBV30 and TRBJ1-2; TRBD1 matches at 7 bases. The germline V gene has CDR1 GTSNPN and CDR2 SVGIG (reference sequence). CDR3 length: 13 residues. V lost 1 base and J lost 6; bases outside the gene matches: 5. CDR3 nucleotide sequence: TGTGCCTGGAGTGCACAGGGGCTCAATGGCTACACCTTC. It encodes CAWSAQGLNGYTF. Based on the CDR3 plus reference TRBV30 and TRBJ1-2, the full variable domain is SQTIHQWPATLVQPVGSPLSLECTVEGTSNPNLYWYRQAAGRGLQLLFYSVGIGQISSEVPQNLSASRPQDRQFILSSKKLLLSDSGFYLCAWSAQGLNGYTFGSGTRLTVV.

The chain couples TRBV25-1 to TRBJ2-7; D may be TRBD1 (5 bases). V lost 4 bases, J lost 7 bases, and 11 bases lay in between. Germline lookup yields CDR1 MGHDK and CDR2 SYGVNS. The CDR3 runs 12 residues. The CDR3 DNA reads as TGTGCCAGCAGTGGCCGGACAATGGAGCAGTACTTC. Protein product: CASSGRTMEQYF.

This clone showed up just a few times. The V call is TRBV27, the J call TRBJ1-5, with 8 nucleotides matching TRBD1. Germline V gene sequence: CDR1 MNHEY, CDR2 SMNVEV (reference sequence). J lost 5 bases, V lost 4 bases, and 10 bases had no gene match. The CDR3 runs to 16 residues. CDR3 region: CASSSIGQGIDQPQHF. CDR3 bases: TGTGCCAGCAGTTCTATCGGACAGGGAATCGATCAGCCCCAGCATTTT.

V gene TRBV6-1 combines with J gene TRBJ1-5, with D perhaps matching TRBD1 (5 bases). Germline CDR1 is MNHNS and CDR2 is SASEGT. Trimming took 3 bases from V and 2 from J, leaving 20 bases between them. The CDR3 extends over 18 amino acids. The CDR3 bases are TGTGCCAGCAGTGATTCAGGGAGGACGTATAGGGGCAATCAGCCCCAGCATTTT. This encodes CASSDSGRTYRGNQPQHF.

The V call is TRBV7-3, the J call TRBJ2-3; 9 bases fit TRBD2. CDR3 length: 19 amino acids. The germline V gene has CDR1 SGHTA and CDR2 FQGTGA. V gave up 4 bases and J gave up 4 bases; unmatched junction bases: 18. Written as DNA, the CDR3 is TGTGCCAGCAGCTCCCGGAGGGCGGGGGGGCGTATAGGGGCAGATACGCAGTATTTT. Its translation is CASSSRRAGGRIGADTQYF.

The V call is TRBV29-1, the J call TRBJ2-2; D is undetermined. There are 14 residues in the CDR3. V was cut by 5 bases and J by 4 bases, with 14 bases left in between. The V gene's germline CDR1 is SQVTM and CDR2 ANQGSEA. The CDR3 region has the DNA TGCAGCGTTTTGAGCCGGTCGCTCACCGGGGAGCTGTTTTTT. Its protein is CSVLSRSLTGELFF.

The genes are TRBV23-1 and TRBJ2-7; perhaps TRBD1 as D (5 bases). TRBV23-1 is noted as an ORF with a role that remains uncertain. CDR3 length: 15 amino acids. Trimming stripped 4 bases from V and 5 bases from J, with 18 bases between. The CDR3 nucleotides are TGCGCCAGCAGTCGTCAGGACAAAACTGTCCACGAGCAGTACTTC. Translation gives CASSRQDKTVHEQYF.

Comments on this clone: Additional DNA sequences in this sample encode the identical CDR3. The chain recombines TRBV5-1 with TRBJ1-1; TRBD1 matches at 9 bases. The CDR3 length is 14 residues. V lost 4 bases to trimming and J lost 1 base; unmatched junction nucleotides: 2. The V gene's germline CDR1 is SGHRS and CDR2 YFSETQ. This chain's CDR3 is CASSLTGGNTEAFF. The CDR3 DNA sequence: TGCGCCAGCAGCCTGACAGGGGGGAACACTGAAGCTTTCTTT.

This chain connects TRBV6-1 to TRBJ1-2; 10 bases fit TRBD1. With 3 bases clipped from V and 4 bases from J, the junction kept 2 bases outside the gene matches. Germline lookup yields CDR1 MNHNS and CDR2 SASEGT. The CDR3 has 14 amino acids. CDR3 in DNA: TGTGCCAGCAGTGATGGACAGGGGGTCTATGGCTACACCTTC. Its translation is CASSDGQGVYGYTF.

The chain has TRBV15 and TRBJ1-5, with D tentatively TRBD1 (6 bases). From germline, CDR1 is LNHNV and CDR2 YYDKDF (reference sequence). CDR3 size: 15 residues. The V and J ends lost 3 bases and 4 bases respectively, with 13 bases between them. CDR3 region: CATSSPRQENQPQHF. The CDR3 DNA follows: TGTGCCACCAGCAGCCCCCGACAGGAGAATCAGCCCCAGCATTTT.

The chain joins TRBV4-3 to TRBJ2-3; TRBD2 aligns across 10 bases. V dropped 4 bases and J dropped 2; count of bases not matched to a gene: 6. The germline gives CDR1 LGHNA, CDR2 YSLEER. The CDR3 contains 16 residues. The chain's CDR3 is CASSRGLAEPTDTQYF. In DNA, the CDR3 is TGCGCCAGCAGCCGCGGACTAGCGGAGCCCACAGATACGCAGTATTTT.

The chain has TRBV6-5 and TRBJ2-7; D is possibly TRBD2 (5 bases). Trimming pared 6 bases from V and 2 bases from J, leaving 11 bases between. The CDR3 covers 13 residues. Germline CDR1 is MNHEY and CDR2 is SVGAGI. The CDR3 DNA reads TGTGCCAGCAGCCAGGCGGAGGCCTACGAGCAGTACTTC. It translates to CASSQAEAYEQYF.

This chain links TRBV10-3 with TRBJ2-1, with 7 bases lining up with TRBD2. The germline V gene encodes CDR1 ENHRY and CDR2 SYGVKD. CDR3 size: 18 residues. The V segment lost 0 bases and the J segment 0 bases; nucleotides outside the gene matches: 8. CDR3 region: CAISESIREGSSYNEQFF. In DNA, the CDR3 is TGTGCCATCAGTGAGTCGATTAGGGAGGGGAGCTCCTACAATGAGCAGTTCTTC.

V gene TRBV24-1 combines with J gene TRBJ1-2; 7 nucleotides match TRBD1. CDR3 size: 15 residues. The germline V gene encodes CDR1 KGHDR and CDR2 SFDVKD. The ends lost 3 bases at V and 6 bases at J; junction bases unmatched: 9. The CDR3, as DNA: TGTGCCACCAGTGATCCCCACAGGGGCTTCGATGGCTACACCTTC. This translates into CATSDPHRGFDGYTF.

This chain uses TRBV5-6 with TRBJ2-3, with TRBD1 matching 10 bases. The germline CDR1 and CDR2 sequences are SGHDT and YYEEEE. Trimming cost V 0 bases and J 4 bases; bases outside gene matches: 5. The CDR3 is 16 residues long. CDR3 amino acids: CASSLATGGVADTQYF. Here the CDR3 DNA reads TGTGCCAGCAGCTTGGCGACAGGGGGCGTCGCAGATACGCAGTATTTT. Supplemented by reference TRBV5-6 and TRBJ2-3, the full variable domain reads DAGVTQSPTHLIKTRGQQVTLRCSPKSGHDTVSWYQQALGQGPQFIFQYYEEEERQRGNFPDRFSGHQFPNYSSELNVNALLLGDSALYLCASSLATGGVADTQYFGPGTRLTVL.

V gene TRBV6-5 combines with J gene TRBJ1-2; D ambiguous. Germline V CDR1 and CDR2: MNHEY, SVGAGI. Trimming stripped 2 bases from V and 2 bases from J, with 12 bases between. The CDR3 has 15 residues. CDR3: CASSYMGALNYGYTF. CDR3 in DNA: TGTGCCAGCAGTTACATGGGAGCCTTAAACTATGGCTACACCTTC.

The chain combines TRBV7-2 with TRBJ2-1, with D perhaps TRBD2 (5 bases). This CDR3 has 15 amino acids. Between the trimmed V and J ends, which lost 5 bases and 7 bases, there was a span of 18 bases. Germline loops: CDR1 SGHTA, CDR2 FQGNSA. Written as DNA, the CDR3 is TGTGCCAGCAGCCAAACCGGGAAGGAAGGAAATGAGCAGTTCTTC. It codes for CASSQTGKEGNEQFF.

For this clone: Other DNA sequences in this sample translate to the same CDR3. The V gene is TRBV10-2, the J gene TRBJ2-7; TRBD2 matches at 7 bases. The J segment lost 3 bases and the V segment lost 5 bases, leaving 1 base of the junction unmatched. Germline V gene data show CDR1 as WSHSY and CDR2 as SAAADI. This CDR3 comprises 12 residues. The CDR3 protein is CASSSSGYEQYF. The DNA for the CDR3 is TGCGCCAGCAGTTCTAGCGGCTACGAGCAGTACTTC.